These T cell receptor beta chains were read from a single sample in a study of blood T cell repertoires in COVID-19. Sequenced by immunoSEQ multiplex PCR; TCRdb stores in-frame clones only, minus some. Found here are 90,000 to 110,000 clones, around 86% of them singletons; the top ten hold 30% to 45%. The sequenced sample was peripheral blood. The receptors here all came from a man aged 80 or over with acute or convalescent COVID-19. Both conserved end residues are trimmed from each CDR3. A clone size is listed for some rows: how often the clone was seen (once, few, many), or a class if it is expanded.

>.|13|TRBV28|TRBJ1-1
ASSLLRQGGTEAF
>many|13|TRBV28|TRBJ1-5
ASSFGGRGNQPQH
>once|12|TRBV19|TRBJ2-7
ASSSQLASYEQY
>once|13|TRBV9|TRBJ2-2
ASSVDGGNTGELF
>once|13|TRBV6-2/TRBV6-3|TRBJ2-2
ASSSGQVNTGELF
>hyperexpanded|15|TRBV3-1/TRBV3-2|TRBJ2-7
ASSQDPSGNHDYEQY
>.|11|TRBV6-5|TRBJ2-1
ASSSTNSNEQF
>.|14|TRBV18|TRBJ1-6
ASSPNRPKGNSPLH
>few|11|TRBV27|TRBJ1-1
ASSLRRNTEAF
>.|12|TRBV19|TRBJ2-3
ASSSRLTTDTQY
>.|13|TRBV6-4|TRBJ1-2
ASRPETGHNYGYT
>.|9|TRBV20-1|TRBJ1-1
SARGNTEAF
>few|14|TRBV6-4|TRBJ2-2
ASSETSGGGSGELF
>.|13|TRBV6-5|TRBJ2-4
ASSPVFYRKNIQY
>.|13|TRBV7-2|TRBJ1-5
ASSLAREGYQPQH
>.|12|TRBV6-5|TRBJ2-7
ASRGTGRTYEQY
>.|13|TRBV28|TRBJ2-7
ASSFFSGSGDEQY
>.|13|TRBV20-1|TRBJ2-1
SASGASGTYNEQF
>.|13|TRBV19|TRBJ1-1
ASSIGLGRNTEAF
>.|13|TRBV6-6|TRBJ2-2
ASSHDRENTGELF
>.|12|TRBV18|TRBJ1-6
ASSLQGPNSPLH
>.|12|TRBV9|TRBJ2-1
ASSVVNSYNEQF
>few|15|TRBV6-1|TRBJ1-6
ASSEKGVRSYNSPLH
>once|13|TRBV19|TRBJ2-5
ASSFDLAGKETQY
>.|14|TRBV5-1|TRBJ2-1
ASSIAGTGGNNEQF
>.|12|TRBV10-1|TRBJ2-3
ASRGQTRTDTQY
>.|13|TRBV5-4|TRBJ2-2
ASSPRGQETGELF
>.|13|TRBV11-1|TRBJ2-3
ASSLTGFKEGTQY
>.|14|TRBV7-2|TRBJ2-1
ASSLEVRVGHNEQF
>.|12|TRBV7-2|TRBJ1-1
ASSLAHRSTEAF